Listed below are T cell receptor beta chains from one sample, sequenced in a study of CD8 T cells in Susac syndrome. TCRdb passed the immunoSEQ multiplex PCR reads through MiXCR, listing each CDR3 protein once. The profile covers roughly 100,000 distinct CDR3 sequences, with 94% appearing a single time and 0.41% taken by the ten largest. Sequencing input: CD8+ T cells from PBMCs. The receptors shown here come from a human donor with Susac syndrome. CDR3s include the opening cysteine and the closing phenylalanine or tryptophan. The D gene is left open where the match is weak. The size of a clone is reported for some rows only, either as once, few or many, or as a class for expanded clones.

abundance,j_gene,v_gene,d_gene,CDR3nt,CDR3aa
-,TRBJ2-1,TRBV4-1,TRBD2,TGCGCCAGCAGCCAAGTAATCAAGCGGGGGGCCCACAATGAGCAGTTCTTC,CASSQVIKRGAHNEQFF
-,TRBJ1-2,TRBV6-2/TRBV6-3,-,TGTGCCAGCACCACGGGGTGGGACTATGGCTACACCTTC,CASTTGWDYGYTF
-,TRBJ1-2,TRBV3-1,TRBD1,TGTGCCAGCAGCCAAGATCGGACAGGCTGGGGCTACACCTTC,CASSQDRTGWGYTF
-,TRBJ1-1,TRBV15,-,TGTGCCACCAGCAGAGATCGGGGGATGAACACTGAAGCTTTCTTT,CATSRDRGMNTEAFF
-,TRBJ2-1,TRBV4-2,-,TGTGCCAGCAGCCAAGAAGGGAAAGGACAGTACCCTTTCTTC,CASSQEGKGQYPFF
few,TRBJ1-6,TRBV14,TRBD1,TGTGCCAGCAGTCTCGGTACAGGGGATTCACCCCTCCACTTT,CASSLGTGDSPLHF
-,TRBJ2-7,TRBV7-2,-,TGTGCCAGCAGCTTACGGTTTCGGGGGAGGAGCTCCTACGAGCAGTACTTC,CASSLRFRGRSSYEQYF
-,TRBJ2-1,TRBV7-9,-,TGTGCCAGCAACCCTGGCTTGAATGAGCAGTTCTTC,CASNPGLNEQFF
-,TRBJ1-1,TRBV9,TRBD1,TGTGCCAGCAACGGCGGGACAGTGAACACTGAAGCTTTCTTT,CASNGGTVNTEAFF
-,TRBJ2-5,TRBV9,TRBD2,TGTGCCAGCAGCGTAGGCGGGGGGGCAGGGGAGACCCAGTACTTC,CASSVGGGAGETQYF
-,TRBJ1-1,TRBV27,TRBD1,TGTGCCAGCAGCTCCAACAGGGGAGCTTTCTTT,CASSSNRGAFF
-,TRBJ2-3,TRBV27,TRBD2,TGTGCCAGCAGCCCTAGCGGGGGGTCAGATACGCAGTATTTT,CASSPSGGSDTQYF
-,TRBJ1-2,TRBV7-9,-,TGTGCCAGCAGCAGGGTGGAGGACTTTCTATTAGGCTACACCTTC,CASSRVEDFLLGYTF
-,TRBJ2-1,TRBV19,TRBD1,TGTGCCAGTAGTATCACTCTCGACAGGGCGGTGAGGAATGAGCAGTTCTTC,CASSITLDRAVRNEQFF
few,TRBJ2-3,TRBV11-2,TRBD2,TGTGCCAGCAGCTTGGGACTAGCTTCGACAGATACGCAGTATTTT,CASSLGLASTDTQYF
-,TRBJ2-2,TRBV19,-,TGTGCCAGTATGGCCCGCTCGACCACCGGGGAGCTGTTTTTT,CASMARSTTGELFF
-,TRBJ1-6,TRBV5-4,TRBD1,TGTGCCAGCAGCTCTAAGGGGACAGGGGATTCACCCCTCCACTTT,CASSSKGTGDSPLHF
-,TRBJ2-3,TRBV7-3,-,TGTGCCAGCAGCTTAGGGGGGGGACAGGGCACAGATACGCAGTATTTT,CASSLGGGQGTDTQYF
-,TRBJ1-3,TRBV29-1,-,TGCAGCGTTGAAGAAGGTCAGGGGATAAACACCATATATTTT,CSVEEGQGINTIYF
-,TRBJ1-3,TRBV9,-,TGTGCCAGCAGCGTAGACGGGCCTGGAAACACCATATATTTT,CASSVDGPGNTIYF
-,TRBJ2-7,TRBV6-5,TRBD2,TGTGCCAGCAGCCTACCCGAGGGGCGGGGGATTGACGAGCAGTACTTC,CASSLPEGRGIDEQYF
-,TRBJ2-1,TRBV15,-,TGTGCCACCAGCCGACCGACCTTGGAGAGCTCCTACAATGAGCAGTTCTTC,CATSRPTLESSYNEQFF
-,TRBJ2-2,TRBV29-1,-,TGCAGCGTTGAACGGAACACCGGGGAGCTGTTTTTT,CSVERNTGELFF
-,TRBJ1-6,TRBV6-5,TRBD1,TGTGCCAGCAGTTACTCGACAGGGGGCATTTCACCCCTCCACTTT,CASSYSTGGISPLHF
-,TRBJ2-5,TRBV19,-,TGTGCCAGTAGTATGTGGCAGGGCGAGGAGACCCAGTACTTC,CASSMWQGEETQYF
-,TRBJ2-7,TRBV5-1,-,TGCGCCAGCAGCGACCGGACGGCCAGCGTGGGGTACGAGCAGTACTTC,CASSDRTASVGYEQYF
-,TRBJ2-3,TRBV13,-,TGTGCCAGCAGCTCGCACGATACGCAGTATTTT,CASSSHDTQYF
-,TRBJ1-2,TRBV25-1,-,TGTGCCAGCAGTGAAACTACAGGAGACGGCTACACCTTC,CASSETTGDGYTF
-,TRBJ2-1,TRBV29-1,-,TGCAGCGTTGACCTCTGGAATGAGCAGTTCTTC,CSVDLWNEQFF
-,TRBJ1-1,TRBV25-1,-,TGTGCCAGCAGCCCAGGAGACGAAGCTTTCTTT,CASSPGDEAFF
-,TRBJ1-2,TRBV9,TRBD1,TGTGCCAGCAGCCCAGGGACAGGGGGCCCCACTAACTATGGCTACACCTTC,CASSPGTGGPTNYGYTF
-,TRBJ1-2,TRBV5-4,-,TGTGCCAGCAGCCCGGACGGACTCGGGGGCTACACCTTC,CASSPDGLGGYTF
once,TRBJ2-5,TRBV6-2/TRBV6-3,-,TGTGCCAGCACCCCAGTTACCCAGGGGACGGAGACCCAGTACTTC,CASTPVTQGTETQYF
-,TRBJ1-5,TRBV27,-,TGTGCCAGCAGTTTCGGAACCAATCAGCCCCAGCATTTT,CASSFGTNQPQHF
-,TRBJ1-2,TRBV4-1,-,TGCGCCAGCGGGGGCGTTGGCTATGGCTACACCTTC,CASGGVGYGYTF
-,TRBJ2-7,TRBV5-4,TRBD1,TGTGCCAGCAGCTTGGACAGGGGGACCTCCTACGAGCAGTACTTC,CASSLDRGTSYEQYF
-,TRBJ2-2,TRBV9,-,TGTGCCAGCAGCCCCCCCCGAGTCGGGGAGCTGTTTTTT,CASSPPRVGELFF
-,TRBJ1-1,TRBV16,-,TGTGCCAGCAGCTTCTCAGTAGGTGGCACTGAAGCTTTCTTT,CASSFSVGGTEAFF
-,TRBJ1-1,TRBV7-9,-,TGTGCCAGCAGCGGCCAGGGGATGAACACTGAAGCTTTCTTT,CASSGQGMNTEAFF
-,TRBJ2-5,TRBV7-3,TRBD1,TGTGCCAGCAGCTTGGGACAGGGCCGCCAAGAGACCCAGTACTTC,CASSLGQGRQETQYF
-,TRBJ2-1,TRBV3-1,-,TGTGCCAGCAGCCAAGGGGGGGTCAGCTCCTACAATGAGCAGTTCTTC,CASSQGGVSSYNEQFF
once,TRBJ2-7,TRBV6-5,-,TGTGCCAGCAGTCTGGGACCCTGGAGCGACGAGCAGTACTTC,CASSLGPWSDEQYF
-,TRBJ1-5,TRBV9,-,TGTGCCAGCAGCGAGGATCTTAACCCCAGTCAGCCCCAGCATTTT,CASSEDLNPSQPQHF
once,TRBJ1-5,TRBV20-1,-,TGCAGTGCTAGAGATCTAGTTGCCTCCAATCAGCCCCAGCATTTT,CSARDLVASNQPQHF
-,TRBJ2-5,TRBV9,-,TGTGCCAGCAGCGGTAGGAGGGCAGGGACCCAGTACTTC,CASSGRRAGTQYF
-,TRBJ2-1,TRBV12-3/TRBV12-4,-,TGTGCCAGCAGTCGCGGGCCATTTAATACCTACAATGAGCAGTTCTTC,CASSRGPFNTYNEQFF
few,TRBJ2-7,TRBV6-5,TRBD1,TGTGCCAGCAGTTATGGGCAGGGGGCCTACGAGCAGTACTTC,CASSYGQGAYEQYF
-,TRBJ2-2,TRBV7-9,-,TGTGCCAGCCTTTGGGACACCGGGGAGCTGTTTTTT,CASLWDTGELFF
-,TRBJ2-7,TRBV7-6,TRBD2,TGTGCCAGCAGCTTAGAGGCCGGGGGGATTTCCTACGAGCAGTACTTC,CASSLEAGGISYEQYF
-,TRBJ1-6,TRBV7-9,-,TGTGCCAGCAGCCCAAATAATTCACCCCTCCACTTT,CASSPNNSPLHF
-,TRBJ2-5,TRBV12-3/TRBV12-4,-,TGTGCCAGCAGGGTGGGGTCGGAGGGGGAGACCCAGTACTTC,CASRVGSEGETQYF
-,TRBJ2-7,TRBV9,-,TGTGCCAGCAGCGTAGGGGAGGTTTTCTACGAGCAGTACTTC,CASSVGEVFYEQYF
-,TRBJ2-1,TRBV7-9,-,TGTGCCAGCAGCTACGAACACAATGAGCAGTTCTTC,CASSYEHNEQFF